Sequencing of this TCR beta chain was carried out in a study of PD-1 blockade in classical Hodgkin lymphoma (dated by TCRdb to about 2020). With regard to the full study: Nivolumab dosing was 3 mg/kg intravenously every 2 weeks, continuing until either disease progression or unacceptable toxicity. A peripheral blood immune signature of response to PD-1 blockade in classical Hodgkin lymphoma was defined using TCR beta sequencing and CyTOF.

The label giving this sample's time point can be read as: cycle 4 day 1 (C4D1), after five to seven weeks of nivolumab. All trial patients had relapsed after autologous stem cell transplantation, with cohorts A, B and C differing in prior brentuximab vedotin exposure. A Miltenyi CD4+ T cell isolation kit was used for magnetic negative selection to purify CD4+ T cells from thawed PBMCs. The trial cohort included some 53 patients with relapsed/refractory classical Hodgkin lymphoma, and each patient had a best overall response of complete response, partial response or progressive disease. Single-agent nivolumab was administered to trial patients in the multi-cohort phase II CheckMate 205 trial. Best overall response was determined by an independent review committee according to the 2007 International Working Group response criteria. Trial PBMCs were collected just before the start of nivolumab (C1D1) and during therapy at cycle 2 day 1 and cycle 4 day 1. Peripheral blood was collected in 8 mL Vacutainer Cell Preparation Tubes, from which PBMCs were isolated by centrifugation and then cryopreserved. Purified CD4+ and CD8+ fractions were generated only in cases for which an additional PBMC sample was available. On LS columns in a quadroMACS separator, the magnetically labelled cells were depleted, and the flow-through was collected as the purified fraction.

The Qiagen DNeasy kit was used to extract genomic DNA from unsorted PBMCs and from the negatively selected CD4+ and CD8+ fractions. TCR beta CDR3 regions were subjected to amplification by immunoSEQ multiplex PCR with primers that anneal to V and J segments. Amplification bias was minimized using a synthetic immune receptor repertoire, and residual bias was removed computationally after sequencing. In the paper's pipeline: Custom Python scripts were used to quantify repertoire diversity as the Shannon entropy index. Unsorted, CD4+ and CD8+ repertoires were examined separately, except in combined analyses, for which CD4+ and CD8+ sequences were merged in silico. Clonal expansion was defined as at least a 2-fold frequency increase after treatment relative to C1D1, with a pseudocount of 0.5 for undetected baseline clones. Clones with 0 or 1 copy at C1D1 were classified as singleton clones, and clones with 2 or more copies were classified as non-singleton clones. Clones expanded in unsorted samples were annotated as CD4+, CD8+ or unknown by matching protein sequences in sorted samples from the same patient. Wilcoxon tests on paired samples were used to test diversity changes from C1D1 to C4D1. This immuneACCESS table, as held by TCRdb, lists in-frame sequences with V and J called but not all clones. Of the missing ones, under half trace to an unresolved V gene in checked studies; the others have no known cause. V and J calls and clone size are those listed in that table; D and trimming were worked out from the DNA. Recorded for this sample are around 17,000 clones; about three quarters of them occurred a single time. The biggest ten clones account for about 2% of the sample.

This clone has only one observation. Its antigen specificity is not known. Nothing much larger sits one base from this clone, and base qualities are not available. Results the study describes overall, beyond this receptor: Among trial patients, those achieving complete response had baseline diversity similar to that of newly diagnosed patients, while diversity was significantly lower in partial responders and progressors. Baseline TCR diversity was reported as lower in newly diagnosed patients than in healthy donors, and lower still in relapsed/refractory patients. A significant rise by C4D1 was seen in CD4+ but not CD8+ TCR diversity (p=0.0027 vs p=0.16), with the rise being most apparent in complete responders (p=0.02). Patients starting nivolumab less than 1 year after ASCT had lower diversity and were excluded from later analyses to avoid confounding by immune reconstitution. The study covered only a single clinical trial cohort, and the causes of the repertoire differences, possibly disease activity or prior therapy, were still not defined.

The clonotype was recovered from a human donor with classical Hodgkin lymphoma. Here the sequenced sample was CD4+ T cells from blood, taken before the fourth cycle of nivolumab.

The DNA reads TGTGCCAGCAGCCTCGGGGCTTACGAGCAGTACTTC. Its protein is CASSLGAYEQYF. In this chain, TRBV5-6 is recombined with TRBJ2-7, with the D gene tentatively TRBD1 or TRBD2, based on 5 matching bases in each. CDR1 and CDR2 are read off the germline V gene as SGHDT and YYEEEE. V is pared back by 4 bases and J by 4 bases, with 9 bases lying between the germline termini. There are 12 amino acids in the CDR3, from cysteine to phenylalanine inclusive. Left in the record is the CDR3 DNA by itself, 36 bases read in frame from the first base.